This is a list of T cell receptor beta chains from one sample in a study of T cell responses to AZD1222 COVID-19 vaccine. TCRdb's copy holds only in-frame clones and misses some; the assay was immunoSEQ multiplex PCR. Of tens of thousands of clones listed, 89% were seen once; the top ten hold 2.2%. Sequences were derived from peripheral blood, sampled on day 0 of AZD1222 vaccination. Source of these receptors: an adult in good health. Each CDR3 is given with its conserved first and last residue. A D gene is named only where the DNA matches it firmly. The size entry is marked missing in some rows and otherwise reads once, few, many or a size class.

clone_size: .; v_call: TRBV9; j_call: TRBJ2-1; d_call: TRBD2; cdr3_aa: CASSGNPRLAGYNEQFF; cdr3_nt: TGTGCCAGCAGCGGAAACCCCAGGCTAGCGGGATACAATGAGCAGTTCTTC
clone_size: few; v_call: TRBV6-5; j_call: TRBJ2-7; d_call: .; cdr3_aa: CASLRQGTSYEQYF; cdr3_nt: TGTGCCAGTCTCCGGCAGGGGACCTCCTACGAGCAGTACTTC
clone_size: .; v_call: TRBV7-8; j_call: TRBJ1-2; d_call: .; cdr3_aa: CASSLGRADRLANYGYTF; cdr3_nt: TGTGCCAGCAGCCTCGGGAGGGCGGATCGATTAGCTAACTATGGCTACACCTTC
clone_size: .; v_call: TRBV5-1; j_call: TRBJ1-1; d_call: .; cdr3_aa: CASSPRGAELDTEAFF; cdr3_nt: TGCGCCAGCAGCCCGCGGGGGGCCGAGCTGGACACTGAAGCTTTCTTT
clone_size: .; v_call: TRBV25-1; j_call: TRBJ2-7; d_call: TRBD2; cdr3_aa: CASSDHRAGAYEQYF; cdr3_nt: TGTGCCAGCAGTGACCACAGAGCGGGAGCCTACGAGCAGTACTTC
clone_size: .; v_call: TRBV30; j_call: TRBJ2-3; d_call: TRBD1; cdr3_aa: CAWAPGQYTDTQYF; cdr3_nt: TGTGCCTGGGCCCCGGGACAGTACACAGATACGCAGTATTTT
clone_size: .; v_call: TRBV10-3; j_call: TRBJ2-1; d_call: .; cdr3_aa: CAIGTGSTYNEQFF; cdr3_nt: TGTGCCATCGGCACCGGGAGCACCTACAATGAGCAGTTCTTC
clone_size: .; v_call: TRBV5-1; j_call: TRBJ1-4; d_call: .; cdr3_aa: CASSQGRTNEKLFF; cdr3_nt: TGCGCCAGCAGCCAGGGACGGACTAATGAAAAACTGTTTTTT
clone_size: .; v_call: TRBV7-2; j_call: TRBJ1-6; d_call: .; cdr3_aa: CASSSGSNNSPLHF; cdr3_nt: TGTGCCAGCAGCTCAGGGTCCAATAATTCACCCCTCCACTTT
clone_size: .; v_call: TRBV30; j_call: TRBJ2-7; d_call: TRBD2; cdr3_aa: CAWAGTSGRASYEQYF; cdr3_nt: TGTGCCTGGGCCGGGACTAGCGGGAGGGCCTCCTACGAGCAGTACTTC
clone_size: once; v_call: TRBV7-2; j_call: TRBJ1-2; d_call: .; cdr3_aa: CASSPPQGIYGYTF; cdr3_nt: TGTGCCAGCAGCCCTCCCCAGGGCATCTATGGCTACACCTTC
clone_size: .; v_call: TRBV28; j_call: TRBJ1-5; d_call: TRBD1; cdr3_aa: CASSDRGFYSNQPQHF; cdr3_nt: TGTGCCAGCAGCGACAGGGGCTTCTATAGCAATCAGCCCCAGCATTTT
clone_size: .; v_call: TRBV7-2; j_call: TRBJ2-3; d_call: TRBD2; cdr3_aa: CASNNPGTSGGAWDTQYF; cdr3_nt: TGTGCCAGCAATAATCCTGGGACTAGCGGGGGGGCCTGGGATACGCAGTATTTT
clone_size: .; v_call: TRBV11-2; j_call: TRBJ2-2; d_call: TRBD2; cdr3_aa: CASSLGAGVAGELFF; cdr3_nt: TGTGCCAGCAGCTTAGGGGCGGGAGTGGCCGGGGAGCTGTTTTTT
clone_size: once; v_call: TRBV19; j_call: TRBJ1-2; d_call: TRBD1; cdr3_aa: CASSSPGQGARGYTF; cdr3_nt: TGTGCCAGTAGTTCACCGGGACAGGGGGCGCGTGGCTACACCTTC
clone_size: .; v_call: TRBV2; j_call: TRBJ1-5; d_call: .; cdr3_aa: CASMAEALNSNQPQHF; cdr3_nt: TGTGCCAGCATGGCCGAAGCCCTTAATAGCAATCAGCCCCAGCATTTT
clone_size: .; v_call: TRBV6-1; j_call: TRBJ2-2; d_call: .; cdr3_aa: CASSEAPRSTGELFF; cdr3_nt: TGTGCCAGCAGTGAGGCGCCCCGGAGCACCGGGGAGCTGTTTTTT
clone_size: .; v_call: TRBV5-1; j_call: TRBJ1-2; d_call: TRBD1; cdr3_aa: CASSSPRTGGQNYGYTF; cdr3_nt: TGCGCCAGCAGCTCCCCGCGGACAGGGGGGCAAAACTATGGCTACACCTTC
clone_size: .; v_call: TRBV24-1; j_call: TRBJ2-3; d_call: .; cdr3_aa: CATSAPGTDTQYF; cdr3_nt: TGTGCCACCAGTGCCCCTGGCACAGATACGCAGTATTTT
clone_size: .; v_call: TRBV12-3/TRBV12-4; j_call: TRBJ2-7; d_call: .; cdr3_aa: CASSLDGSYEQYF; cdr3_nt: TGTGCCAGCAGTTTGGACGGCTCCTACGAGCAGTACTTC
clone_size: .; v_call: TRBV15; j_call: TRBJ2-1; d_call: .; cdr3_aa: CATSRDPGRSYNEQFF; cdr3_nt: TGTGCCACCAGCAGAGACCCGGGGAGGTCCTACAATGAGCAGTTCTTC
clone_size: .; v_call: TRBV3-1/TRBV3-2; j_call: TRBJ1-2; d_call: .; cdr3_aa: CASSPFEGGYTF; cdr3_nt: TGTGCCAGCAGCCCTTTCGAAGGTGGCTACACCTTC
clone_size: .; v_call: TRBV5-4; j_call: TRBJ2-6; d_call: TRBD1; cdr3_aa: CASSTRDRGNSGANVLTF; cdr3_nt: TGTGCCAGCAGCACCCGGGACAGGGGAAACTCTGGGGCCAACGTCCTGACTTTC
clone_size: .; v_call: TRBV3-1/TRBV3-2; j_call: TRBJ1-5; d_call: .; cdr3_aa: CASSDRPYSNQPQHF; cdr3_nt: TGTGCCAGCAGTGACAGGCCTTATAGCAATCAGCCCCAGCATTTT
clone_size: once; v_call: TRBV11-3; j_call: TRBJ2-3; d_call: .; cdr3_aa: CASSLAGAPDTQYF; cdr3_nt: TGTGCCAGCAGCTTAGCGGGAGCCCCAGATACGCAGTATTTT
clone_size: once; v_call: TRBV7-2; j_call: TRBJ1-5; d_call: .; cdr3_aa: CASSLTGNQPQHF; cdr3_nt: TGTGCCAGCAGCTTAACCGGGAATCAGCCCCAGCATTTT
clone_size: .; v_call: TRBV29-1; j_call: TRBJ2-5; d_call: .; cdr3_aa: CSVRRETQYF; cdr3_nt: TGCAGCGTTCGGCGGGAGACCCAGTACTTC
clone_size: once; v_call: TRBV28; j_call: TRBJ1-4; d_call: TRBD1; cdr3_aa: CASGTGAFATNEKLFF; cdr3_nt: TGTGCCAGCGGGACAGGGGCATTTGCAACTAATGAAAAACTGTTTTTT
clone_size: few; v_call: TRBV18; j_call: TRBJ1-1; d_call: TRBD1; cdr3_aa: CASSPGLRGRGETEAFF; cdr3_nt: TGTGCCAGCTCACCAGGTCTCAGGGGGCGCGGTGAGACTGAAGCTTTCTTT
clone_size: few; v_call: TRBV30; j_call: TRBJ2-3; d_call: .; cdr3_aa: CAWRDYADTDTQYF; cdr3_nt: TGTGCCTGGAGGGACTACGCGGACACAGATACGCAGTATTTT
clone_size: .; v_call: TRBV10-2; j_call: TRBJ2-5; d_call: TRBD2; cdr3_aa: CASRLAGGRLVETQYF; cdr3_nt: TGCGCCAGCCGCCTAGCGGGGGGGCGGTTGGTTGAGACCCAGTACTTC
clone_size: once; v_call: TRBV9; j_call: TRBJ2-3; d_call: TRBD2; cdr3_aa: CASSVASTSGNTDTQYF; cdr3_nt: TGTGCCAGCAGCGTAGCTTCAACTAGCGGGAACACAGATACGCAGTATTTT
clone_size: once; v_call: TRBV19; j_call: TRBJ1-5; d_call: .; cdr3_aa: CASSASGVGPQHF; cdr3_nt: TGTGCCAGTAGTGCCTCGGGGGTGGGGCCCCAGCATTTT
clone_size: .; v_call: TRBV2; j_call: TRBJ1-5; d_call: .; cdr3_aa: CASIDSRNQPQHF; cdr3_nt: TGTGCCAGCATCGACAGCCGTAATCAGCCCCAGCATTTT